This record looks at one TCR beta chain sequence and its context. Its cognate antigen is unknown. CD4+ cells yielded CD45RA+ naive and CD45RA-negative memory subsets. This sample was included in a study of shared clonotypes between healthy human individuals. Study outcomes and limitations: For naive CD4 cells, approximately 4.8% of clonotypes were shared across a handful of donors. The expectation was that sequencing depth would affect clonotype sharing among donors.

CDR3 length: 15 amino acids. J lost 7 bases, V lost 4 bases, and 9 bases had no gene match. Per the germline V gene, CDR1 is MNHNS and CDR2 is SASEGT. Original analysis: Filtering of immunoSEQ junctional sequences could not match full-length read filtering. Using immunoSEQ multiplex PCR, the repertoire was profiled, and TCRdb retains in-frame clones only, with some absent. Clone size and V and J calls were adopted from that table, with D and trimming inferred from the DNA. Of some 1 million clones in the sample, approximately 76% were seen once. This clonotype was obtained from a man aged 18 to 30 in good health. What was sequenced was memory CD4+ T cells sorted from blood. The subset: CD45RA-negative fraction. This chain joins TRBV6-1 and TRBJ1-4; 7 bases fit TRBD1. This chain's CDR3 is CASSADRVAGEKLFF. For the CDR3, the DNA is TGTGCCAGCAGTGCAGACAGGGTTGCGGGTGAAAAACTGTTTTTT.